Listed here are 11 T cell receptor beta chains from one sample, sequenced in a study of neoadjuvant anti-PD-1 for oral cavity cancer. Clones were sequenced by immunoSEQ multiplex PCR, and TCRdb holds only the in-frame ones, with some missing. The data contain around 14,000 clones, about two thirds of them singletons. Time point noted: after neoadjuvant nivolumab, at surgical resection. The sequencing used PBMCs, collected after nivolumab (anti-PD-1) treatment. The receptors were gathered from a person between 40 and 85 years old with oral cavity squamous cell carcinoma.

The chain combines TRBV5-1 with TRBJ2-1, with D maybe TRBD2 (6 bases). V dropped 0 bases and J dropped 7 bases, with 17 bases sitting between them. This CDR3 comprises 16 residues. Germline V gives CDR1 SGHRS, CDR2 YFSETQ. In nucleotides, the CDR3 is TGCGCCAGCAGCTTGGGAGGGCCACTGGAGGGTAATGAGCAGTTCTTC. This translates into CASSLGGPLEGNEQFF.

V gene TRBV5-1 combines with J gene TRBJ2-5; no reliable D call. CDR1 and CDR2 from the germline V gene are SGHRS and YFSETQ. The CDR3 runs to 13 residues. Trimming took 2 bases from V and 4 from J, leaving 9 bases between them. CDR3 nucleotides: TGCGCCAGCAGCTTCCGGATAGCAGAGACCCAGTACTTC. Amino acids: CASSFRIAETQYF. The variable domain in full, with the rest retrieved from reference TRBV5-1 and TRBJ2-5, is KAGVTQTPRYLIKTRGQQVTLSCSPISGHRSVSWYQQTPGQGLQFLFEYFSETQRNKGNFPGRFSGRQFSNSRSEMNVSTLELGDSALYLCASSFRIAETQYFGPGTRLLVL.

The rearrangement joins TRBV6-1 to TRBJ2-3, with D possibly being TRBD1 or TRBD2 (6 bases each). Per the germline V gene, CDR1 is MNHNS and CDR2 is SASEGT. The CDR3 runs 17 residues. Trimming took 2 bases from V and 6 from J, leaving 21 bases between them. The CDR3 bases are TGTGCCAGCAGTGAATTGGGCGGAAGGGGGGTGTGGGATACGCAGTATTTT. As protein: CASSELGGRGVWDTQYF.

The gene calls are TRBV6-1 and TRBJ1-5; a possible D gene is TRBD1 (6 bases). CDR3 length: 14 amino acids. Trimming removed 8 bases at V and 4 bases at J, with 15 bases between. Germline V lookup: CDR1 MNHNS, CDR2 SASEGT. CDR3 amino acids: CASSWGLMNQPQHF. CDR3 sequence (DNA): TGTGCCAGCTCTTGGGGGCTAATGAATCAGCCCCAGCATTTT.

The V and J genes are TRBV6-5 and TRBJ1-1, with D hard to call. This CDR3 is built from 15 residues. Germline CDR1 MNHEY, CDR2 SVGAGI. V was pared by 6 bases and J by 3 bases, with 17 bases between. The CDR3 nucleotides read TGTGCCAGCAGCCTCGGGGTCGGCGGGGACACTGAAGCTTTCTTT. It codes for CASSLGVGGDTEAFF.

This clone was picked up a small number of times. The rearrangement uses TRBV5-6 and TRBJ1-1; D possibly corresponds to TRBD1 (6 bases). The V end lost 0 bases, the J end lost 5 bases, and 17 bases lay between the germline ends. The germline V gene encodes CDR1 SGHDT and CDR2 YYEEEE. The CDR3 totals 16 residues. In DNA form, the CDR3 reads TGTGCCAGCAGCTTGGCAGGGGCCCCCTTAGGAACTGAAGCTTTCTTT. It is translated as CASSLAGAPLGTEAFF.

V and J are TRBV6-6 and TRBJ2-3; D unclear. The CDR3 consists of 12 residues. Germline V CDR1 and CDR2: MNHNY, SVGAGI (reference sequence). V gave up 5 bases and J gave up 4 bases, with 7 bases separating them. CDR3 nucleotide sequence: TGTGCCAGCAGTGCTAGATCAGATACGCAGTATTTT. It is translated as CASSARSDTQYF.

The rearrangement uses TRBV7-6 and TRBJ1-2; a weak D match, TRBD1 (5 bases). The CDR3 covers 11 residues. The germline V gene has CDR1 SGHVS and CDR2 FNYEAQ. Trimming pared 5 bases from V and 6 bases from J, leaving 7 bases between. The CDR3, as DNA: TGTGCCAGCAGCCTAGGGGATGGCTACACCTTC. It yields the protein CASSLGDGYTF.

The gene calls are TRBV30 and TRBJ1-5; D gene unclear. The CDR3 is 12 residues long. The V gene lost 0 bases and the J gene lost 3 bases, with 3 bases spanning the gap. CDR1 GTSNPN and CDR2 SVGIG come from the germline V gene (reference sequence). This CDR3 reads CAWSVLNQPQHF. In DNA, the CDR3 is TGTGCCTGGAGTGTCCTCAATCAGCCCCAGCATTTT.

The rearrangement links TRBV5-4 to TRBJ2-7; 7 nucleotides match TRBD1. Germline V gene data show CDR1 as SGHNT and CDR2 as YYREEE (reference sequence). The CDR3 covers 12 residues. J was trimmed by 3 bases and V by 7 bases; bases with no gene match: 4. As DNA, the CDR3 is TGTGCCAGCCGCCGGGACAGCTACGAGCAGTACTTC. It translates to CASRRDSYEQYF. Drawing the rest from reference TRBV5-4 and TRBJ2-7, the complete variable domain is ETGVTQSPTHLIKTRGQQVTLRCSSQSGHNTVSWYQQALGQGPQFIFQYYREEENGRGNFPPRFSGLQFPNYSSELNVNALELDDSALYLCASRRDSYEQYFGPGTRLTVT.

This chain joins TRBV5-4 and TRBJ2-4, with 8 bases fitting TRBD1. Germline CDR1 is SGHNT and CDR2 is YYREEE (reference sequence). CDR3 length: 13 residues. After removal of 1 base from V and 8 bases from J, the junction contained 2 bases not matched to a gene. CDR3: CASSLYRGDIQYF. CDR3 nucleotide sequence: TGTGCCAGCAGCTTGTACAGGGGGGACATTCAGTACTTC.